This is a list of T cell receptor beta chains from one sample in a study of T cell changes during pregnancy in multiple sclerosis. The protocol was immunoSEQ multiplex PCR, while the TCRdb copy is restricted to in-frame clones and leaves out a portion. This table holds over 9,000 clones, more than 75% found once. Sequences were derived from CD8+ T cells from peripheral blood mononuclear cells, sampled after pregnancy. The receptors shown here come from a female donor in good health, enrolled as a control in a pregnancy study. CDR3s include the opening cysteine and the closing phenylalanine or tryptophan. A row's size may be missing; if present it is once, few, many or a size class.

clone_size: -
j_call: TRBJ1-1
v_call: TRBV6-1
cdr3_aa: CASSEATGGVTEAFF

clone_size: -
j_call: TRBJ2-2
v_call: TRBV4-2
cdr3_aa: CASSQAMTGIFTGELFF

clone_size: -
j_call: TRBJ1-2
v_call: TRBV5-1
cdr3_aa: CASSLDVGRRNLGYTF

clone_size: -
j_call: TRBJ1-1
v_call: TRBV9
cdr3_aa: CASSEQGGDTEAFF

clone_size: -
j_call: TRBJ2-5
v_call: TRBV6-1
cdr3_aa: CASSESAGAQETQYF

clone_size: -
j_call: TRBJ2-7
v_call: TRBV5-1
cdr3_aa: CASSLVGTPYEQYF

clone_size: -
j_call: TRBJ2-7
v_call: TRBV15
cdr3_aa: CATSRDPASGGTYEQYF

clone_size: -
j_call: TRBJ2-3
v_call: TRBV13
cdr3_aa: CASSSLRGGDRAVVEQYF

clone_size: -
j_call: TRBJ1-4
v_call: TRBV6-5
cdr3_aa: CASSFTWTGGNEKLFF

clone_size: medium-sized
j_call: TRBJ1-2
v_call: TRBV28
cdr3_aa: CASSLGGANYGYTF

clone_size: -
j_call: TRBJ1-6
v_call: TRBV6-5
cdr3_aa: CASGGHYNSPLHF

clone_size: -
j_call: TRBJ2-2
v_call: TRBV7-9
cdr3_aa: CASSLMPGLNGELFF

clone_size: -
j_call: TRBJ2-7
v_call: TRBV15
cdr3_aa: CATSRDAGGFNEQYF

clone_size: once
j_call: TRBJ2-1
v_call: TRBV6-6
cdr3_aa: CASSLSSGSTNEQFF

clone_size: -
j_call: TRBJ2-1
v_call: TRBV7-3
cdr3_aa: CASSFGVEAGAGHEQFF

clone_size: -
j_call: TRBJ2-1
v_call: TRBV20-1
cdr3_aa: CSAGGKWQFF

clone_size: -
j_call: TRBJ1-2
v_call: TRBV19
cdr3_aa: CASSQTGPRGYTF

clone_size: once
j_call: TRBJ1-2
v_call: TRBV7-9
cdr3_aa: CASRPQGARNYGYTF

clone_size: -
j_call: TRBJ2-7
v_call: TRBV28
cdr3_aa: CASSLCVFGTGFCDEQYF

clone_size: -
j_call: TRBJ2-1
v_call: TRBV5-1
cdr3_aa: CASSLSGYNEQFF